Below, one T cell receptor beta chain is given with its context. It lacks a known antigen. Nothing much larger sits one base from this clone, and base qualities are not available. The trim is 4 bases for V and 2 bases for J, with a gap of 9 bases between the germline ends. CDR1 SGHKS and CDR2 YYEKEE are derived from the germline V gene (reference sequence). Including the terminal cysteine and phenylalanine, the CDR3 comprises 13 residues. Only the CDR3 portion is preserved as DNA: 39 bases, with reading frame beginning at the first base. These data come from a study of blood T cell repertoires in COVID-19 (dated by TCRdb to 2018 to 2020). Concerning the study at large: Samples covering the acute and convalescent phases of COVID-19 were provided by collaborators in the United States, Italy and Spain. Where available, HLA class I and class II types were obtained from metadata supplied by the sample provider rather than from assay-based typing. Deeply sampled blood TCRbeta repertoires from subjects exposed to, actively infected with, or recovered from COVID-19 were included in the dataset. Nearly every sample came with metadata listing a de-identified subject ID, COVID-19 status, age in years and sex. A freely available public database, intended as a resource for researchers studying the immune response to SARS-CoV-2, is where the repertoires were released. The samples were drawn from the first 160 participants of the ongoing ImmuneRACE study and from more than 1,000 subjects provided by 6 global collaborators. The prospective study material was composed of cDNA or gDNA derived from T cells, B-cell-depleted T cells, or PBMCs.

In the prospective study, participants were roughly 18 to 95 years old, resided in fewer than 25 geographic areas of the United States, and were enrolled through a virtual design. Cohort assignment in the prospective study relied on participant-reported clinical history from a screening survey and a study questionnaire. Recovered participants in ImmuneRACE Cohort 3 were defined as having two consecutive negative NP/OP PCR tests, clearance from a healthcare professional, or resolution of symptoms. In the prospective study, mobile phlebotomists collected whole blood, serum and a nasopharyngeal or oropharyngeal swab from each participant. Additional blood draws and questionnaires over a 2-month period could optionally be provided by prospective study participants. Prospective study blood samples were shipped either frozen or at room temperature before DNA extraction. The immunoSEQ Assay, a bias-controlled multiplex PCR, was used to amplify TCRbeta CDR3 regions from genomic DNA. The original pipeline was this. The number of nucleated cells in each sample was estimated from the amplification of reference gene primers within the assay. Sequence reads were collapsed and filtered to measure the absolute abundance of every unique TCRbeta CDR3 rearrangement. Productive Simpson clonality was computed per sample as the square root of Simpson's diversity index over productive rearrangements. In TCRdb, the immuneACCESS table is reduced to in-frame sequences with V and J assigned. These tables do not hold every clone; where another copy was compared, an unresolved V gene accounts for under half, and the others remain unexplained. V and J calls and clone size follow that table, whereas D and trimming were derived from the DNA. The sample profile shows around 200,000 clones; 90% of them were found once. The ten largest clones take up 1.2% of the sample.

General conclusions and limits of the study: The amount of clinical and demographic metadata varied by source and participant and was provided uncurated.

The sample taken for sequencing was PBMCs or T cells enriched from blood (not recorded which). The receptor's source is a young man who had recovered from COVID-19. The chain employs TRBV5-5 and TRBJ1-2; TRBD1 is a weak D gene call, 5 bases matching. At the DNA level, the sequence is TGTGCCAGCAGCCCCACAGGAAACTATGGCTACACCTTC. Its translation reads: CASSPTGNYGYTF.